The source of this T cell receptor beta chain is a study of beta chain features in type 1 diabetes. The study reverse transcribed the entire isolated RNA, so it sequenced expressed TCRB transcripts. The method was immunoSEQ multiplex PCR; TCRdb's version includes in-frame clones alone and lacks a portion of them. The sample has 300,000 to 400,000 clones, more than 9.5% seen once. A few counts support this clone. The antigen remains unidentified. CDR1 is SGHDN and CDR2 is FVKESK in the germline V gene. This CDR3 is built from 12 residues. The V end lost 8 bases, the J end lost 4 bases, and 10 bases lay between the germline ends. Study results and caveats: In comparison with healthy donors, patients had naive, central memory and Treg TCRB repertoires that appeared more similar.

V gene TRBV14 combines with J gene TRBJ2-3; D might be TRBD1 (5 bases). The receptor was derived from a woman aged 30 to 39 in good health. The specimen sequenced was naive CD4+ T cells from blood. CDR3 region: CASGASADTQYF. The CDR3 DNA is TGTGCCAGCGGGGCTTCGGCAGATACGCAGTATTTT.